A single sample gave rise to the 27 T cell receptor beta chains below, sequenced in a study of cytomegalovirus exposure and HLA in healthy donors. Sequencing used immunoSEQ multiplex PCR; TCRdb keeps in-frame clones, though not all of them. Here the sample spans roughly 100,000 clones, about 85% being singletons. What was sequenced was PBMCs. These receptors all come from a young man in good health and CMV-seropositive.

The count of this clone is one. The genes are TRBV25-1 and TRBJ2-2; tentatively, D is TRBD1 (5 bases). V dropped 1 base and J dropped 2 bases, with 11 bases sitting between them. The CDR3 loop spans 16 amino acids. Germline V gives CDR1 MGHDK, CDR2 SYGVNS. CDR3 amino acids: CASSEFWTHNTGELFF. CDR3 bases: TGTGCCAGCAGTGAATTTTGGACACACAACACCGGGGAGCTGTTTTTT.

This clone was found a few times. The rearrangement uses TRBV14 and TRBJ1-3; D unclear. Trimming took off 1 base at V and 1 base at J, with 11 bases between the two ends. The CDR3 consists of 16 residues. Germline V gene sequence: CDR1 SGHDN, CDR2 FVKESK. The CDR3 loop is CASSQVSDISGNTIYF. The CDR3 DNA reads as TGTGCCAGCAGCCAAGTATCAGACATATCTGGAAACACCATATATTTT.

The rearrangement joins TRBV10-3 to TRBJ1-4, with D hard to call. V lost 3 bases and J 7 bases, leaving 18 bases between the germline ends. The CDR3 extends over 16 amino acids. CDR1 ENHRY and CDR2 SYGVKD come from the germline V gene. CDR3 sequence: CAISDGRASNREKLFF. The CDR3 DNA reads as TGTGCCATCAGTGATGGGCGGGCTAGTAATCGTGAAAAACTGTTTTTT.

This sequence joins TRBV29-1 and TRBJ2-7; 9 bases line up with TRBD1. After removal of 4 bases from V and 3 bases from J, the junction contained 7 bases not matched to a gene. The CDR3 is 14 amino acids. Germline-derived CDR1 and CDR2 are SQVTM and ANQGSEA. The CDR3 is CSVVLRGQGYEQYF. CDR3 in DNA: TGCAGCGTTGTACTTCGGGGACAGGGCTACGAGCAGTACTTC.

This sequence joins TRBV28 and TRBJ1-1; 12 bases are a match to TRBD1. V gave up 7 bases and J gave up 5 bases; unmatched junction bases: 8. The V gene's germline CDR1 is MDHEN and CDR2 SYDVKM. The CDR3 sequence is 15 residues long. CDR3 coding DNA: TGTGCCAGCAACCCGGGACAGGGGGCGAGGACTGAAGCTTTCTTT. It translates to CASNPGQGARTEAFF.

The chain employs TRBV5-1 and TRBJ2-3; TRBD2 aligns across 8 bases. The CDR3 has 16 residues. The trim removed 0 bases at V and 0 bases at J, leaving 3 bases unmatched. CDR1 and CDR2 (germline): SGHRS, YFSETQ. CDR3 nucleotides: TGCGCCAGCAGCTTGGATCCTAGCGGGAGCACAGATACGCAGTATTTT. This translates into CASSLDPSGSTDTQYF.

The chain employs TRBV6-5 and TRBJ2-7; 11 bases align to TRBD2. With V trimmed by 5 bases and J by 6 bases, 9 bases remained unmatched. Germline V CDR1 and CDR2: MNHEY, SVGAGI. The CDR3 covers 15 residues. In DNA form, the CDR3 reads TGTGCCAGCAGTAACCAACTAGCGGGAGTTAGCGAGCAGTACTTC. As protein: CASSNQLAGVSEQYF.

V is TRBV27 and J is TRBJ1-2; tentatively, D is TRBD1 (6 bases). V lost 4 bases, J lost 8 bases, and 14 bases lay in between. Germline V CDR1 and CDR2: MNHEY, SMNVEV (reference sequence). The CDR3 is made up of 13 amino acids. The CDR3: CASSSPPGGGYTF. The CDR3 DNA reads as TGTGCCAGCAGTTCACCGCCGGGGGGCGGCTACACCTTC.

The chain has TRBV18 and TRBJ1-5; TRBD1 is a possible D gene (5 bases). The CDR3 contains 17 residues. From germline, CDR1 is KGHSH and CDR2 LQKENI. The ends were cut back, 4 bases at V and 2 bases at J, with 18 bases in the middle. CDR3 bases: TGTGCCAGCTCACAGACAAGGGGAGGATTGGGCAATCAGCCCCAGCATTTT. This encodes CASSQTRGGLGNQPQHF.

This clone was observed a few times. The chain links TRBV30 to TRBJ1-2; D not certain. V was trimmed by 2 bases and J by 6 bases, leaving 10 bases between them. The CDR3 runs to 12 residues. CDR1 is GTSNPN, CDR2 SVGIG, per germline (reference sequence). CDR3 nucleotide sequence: TGTGCCTGGAGTCGAGGAGTTGATGGCTACACCTTC. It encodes CAWSRGVDGYTF. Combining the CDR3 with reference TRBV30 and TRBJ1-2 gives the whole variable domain SQTIHQWPATLVQPVGSPLSLECTVEGTSNPNLYWYRQAAGRGLQLLFYSVGIGQISSEVPQNLSASRPQDRQFILSSKKLLLSDSGFYLCAWSRGVDGYTFGSGTRLTVV.

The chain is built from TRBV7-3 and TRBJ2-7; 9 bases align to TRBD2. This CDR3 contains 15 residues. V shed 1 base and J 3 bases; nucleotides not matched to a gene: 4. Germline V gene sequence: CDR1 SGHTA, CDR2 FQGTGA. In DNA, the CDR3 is TGTGCCAGCAGCTTAAATAGCGGGAGTAGCTACGAGCAGTACTTC. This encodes CASSLNSGSSYEQYF.

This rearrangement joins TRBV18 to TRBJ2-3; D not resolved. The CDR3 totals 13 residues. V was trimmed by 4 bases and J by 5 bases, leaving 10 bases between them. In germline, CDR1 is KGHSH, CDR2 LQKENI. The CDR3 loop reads CASSRAQEDTQYF. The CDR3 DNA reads TGTGCCAGCTCACGGGCCCAGGAAGATACGCAGTATTTT.

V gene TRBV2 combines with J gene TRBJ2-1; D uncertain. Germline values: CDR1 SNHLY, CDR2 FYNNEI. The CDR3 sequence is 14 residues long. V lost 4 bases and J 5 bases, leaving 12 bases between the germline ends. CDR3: CASSVPGAHNEQFF. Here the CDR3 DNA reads TGTGCCAGCAGTGTCCCAGGCGCTCACAATGAGCAGTTCTTC.

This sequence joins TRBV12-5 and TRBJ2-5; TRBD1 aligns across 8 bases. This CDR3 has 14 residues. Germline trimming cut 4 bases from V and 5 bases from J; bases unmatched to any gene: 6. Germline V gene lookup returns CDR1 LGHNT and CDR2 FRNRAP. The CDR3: CASGSGQDWETQYF. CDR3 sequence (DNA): TGTGCTAGTGGTTCGGGACAGGATTGGGAGACCCAGTACTTC.

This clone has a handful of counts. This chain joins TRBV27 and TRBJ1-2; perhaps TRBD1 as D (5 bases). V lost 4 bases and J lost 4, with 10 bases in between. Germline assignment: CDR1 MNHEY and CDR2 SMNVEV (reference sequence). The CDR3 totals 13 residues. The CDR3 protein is CASSYTDSYGYTF. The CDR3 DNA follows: TGTGCCAGCAGTTACACAGACAGCTATGGCTACACCTTC.

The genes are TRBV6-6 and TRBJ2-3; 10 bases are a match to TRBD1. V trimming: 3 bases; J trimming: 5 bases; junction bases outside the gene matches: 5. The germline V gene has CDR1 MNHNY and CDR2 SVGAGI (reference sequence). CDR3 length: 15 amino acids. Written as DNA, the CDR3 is TGTGCCAGCAGTTATCTCCGGGACAGGGGAGATACGCAGTATTTT. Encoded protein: CASSYLRDRGDTQYF.

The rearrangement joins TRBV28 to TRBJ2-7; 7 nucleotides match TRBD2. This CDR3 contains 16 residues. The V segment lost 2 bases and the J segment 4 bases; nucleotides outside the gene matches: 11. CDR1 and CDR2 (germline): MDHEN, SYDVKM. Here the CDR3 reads CASSLGSTGGSYEQYF. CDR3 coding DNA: TGTGCCAGCAGTTTAGGTTCGACGGGAGGCAGTTACGAGCAGTACTTC.

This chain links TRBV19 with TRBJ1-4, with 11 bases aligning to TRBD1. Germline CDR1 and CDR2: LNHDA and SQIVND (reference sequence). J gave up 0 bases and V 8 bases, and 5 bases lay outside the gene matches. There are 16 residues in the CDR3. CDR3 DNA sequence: TGTGCCAGTCGTGGGACAGGGGGTGCAACTAATGAAAAACTGTTTTTT. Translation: CASRGTGGATNEKLFF.

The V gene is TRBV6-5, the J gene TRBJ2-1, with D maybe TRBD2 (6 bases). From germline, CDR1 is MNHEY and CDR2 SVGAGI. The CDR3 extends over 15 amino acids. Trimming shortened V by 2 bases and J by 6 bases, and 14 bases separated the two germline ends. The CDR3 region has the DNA TGTGCCAGCAGTTACCCACTAGCTCAGGGCAATGAGCAGTTCTTC. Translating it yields CASSYPLAQGNEQFF.

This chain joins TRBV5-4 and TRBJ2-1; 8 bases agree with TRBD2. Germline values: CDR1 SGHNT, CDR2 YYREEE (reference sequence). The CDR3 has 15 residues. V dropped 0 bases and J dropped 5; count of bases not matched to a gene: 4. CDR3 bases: TGTGCCAGCAGCTTGGACACTAGCGGTAACAATGAGCAGTTCTTC. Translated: CASSLDTSGNNEQFF. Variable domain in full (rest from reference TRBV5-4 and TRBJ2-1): ETGVTQSPTHLIKTRGQQVTLRCSSQSGHNTVSWYQQALGQGPQFIFQYYREEENGRGNFPPRFSGLQFPNYSSELNVNALELDDSALYLCASSLDTSGNNEQFFGPGTRLTVL.

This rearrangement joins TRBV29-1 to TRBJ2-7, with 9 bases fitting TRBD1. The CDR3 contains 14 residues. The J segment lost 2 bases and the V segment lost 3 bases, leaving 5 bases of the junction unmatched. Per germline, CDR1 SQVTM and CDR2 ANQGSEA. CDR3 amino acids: CSVEIWTGAYEQYF. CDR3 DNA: TGCAGCGTTGAGATTTGGACAGGGGCCTACGAGCAGTACTTC.

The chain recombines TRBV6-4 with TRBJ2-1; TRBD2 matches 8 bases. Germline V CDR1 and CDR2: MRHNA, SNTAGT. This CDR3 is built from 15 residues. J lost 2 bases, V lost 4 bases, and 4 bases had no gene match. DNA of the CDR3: TGTGCCAGCAGTGTCGGAGCGGGAGCCTACAATGAGCAGTTCTTC. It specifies CASSVGAGAYNEQFF.

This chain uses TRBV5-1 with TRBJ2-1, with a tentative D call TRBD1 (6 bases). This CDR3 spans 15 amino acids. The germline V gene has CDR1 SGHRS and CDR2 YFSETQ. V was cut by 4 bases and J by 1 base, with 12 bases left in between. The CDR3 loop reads CASSIDRLSYNEQFF. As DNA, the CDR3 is TGCGCCAGCAGCATAGACAGGTTATCCTACAATGAGCAGTTCTTC.

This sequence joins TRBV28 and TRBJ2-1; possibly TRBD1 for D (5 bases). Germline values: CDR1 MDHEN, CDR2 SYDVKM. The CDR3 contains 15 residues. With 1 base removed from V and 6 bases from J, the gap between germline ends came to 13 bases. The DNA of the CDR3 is TGTGCCAGCAGTTTATTGGGATTTGGGGCCAATGAGCAGTTCTTC. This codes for CASSLLGFGANEQFF.

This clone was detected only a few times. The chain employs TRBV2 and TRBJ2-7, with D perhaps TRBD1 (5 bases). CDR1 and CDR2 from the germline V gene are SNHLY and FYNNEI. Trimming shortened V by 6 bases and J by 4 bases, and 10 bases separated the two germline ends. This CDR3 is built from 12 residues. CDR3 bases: TGTGCCAGCAGCCCGACAGAGTACGAGCAGTACTTC. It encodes CASSPTEYEQYF.

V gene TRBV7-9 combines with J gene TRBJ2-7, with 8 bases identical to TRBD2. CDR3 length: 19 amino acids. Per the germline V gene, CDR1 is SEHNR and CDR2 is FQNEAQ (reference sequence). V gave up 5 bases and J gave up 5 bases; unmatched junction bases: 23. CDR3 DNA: TGTGCCAGCAGCCCCATAGAGGGGTCTCCACCGGGAGGGCCCCACGAGCAGTACTTC. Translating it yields CASSPIEGSPPGGPHEQYF.

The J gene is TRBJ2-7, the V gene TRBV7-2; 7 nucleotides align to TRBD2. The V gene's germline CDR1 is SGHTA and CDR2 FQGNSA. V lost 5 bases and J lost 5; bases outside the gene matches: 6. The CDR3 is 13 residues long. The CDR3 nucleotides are TGTGCCAGCAGCCCATCGACTAGCCACGAGCAGTACTTC. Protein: CASSPSTSHEQYF. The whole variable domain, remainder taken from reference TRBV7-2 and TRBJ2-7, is GAGVSQSPSNKVTEKGKDVELRCDPISGHTALYWYRQSLGQGLEFLIYFQGNSAPDKSGLPSDRFSAERTGGSVSTLTIQRTQQEDSAVYLCASSPSTSHEQYFGPGTRLTVT.